The source of this TCR beta chain is a study of blood T cell repertoires in COVID-19. Study-wide context: Sites in the United States, Italy and Spain provided acute and convalescent COVID-19 samples. Sample material is recorded as cDNA or gDNA derived from T cells, B-cell-depleted T cells, or PBMCs.

Germline assignment: CDR1 MGHDK and CDR2 SYGVNS. The CDR3 runs to 14 residues. The V gene lost 4 bases and the J gene lost 8 bases, with 17 bases spanning the gap. Methods used by the authors: Amplification from reference gene primers served as the basis for estimated nucleated cell counts. Assay: immunoSEQ multiplex PCR; the TCRdb copy retains only in-frame clones and omits some. That table furnishes V, J and clone size, whereas the DNA furnished D and trimming. Among more than 95,000 clones, less than 85% were seen once, and the ten largest hold around 2.3%. The sequence came from a young man with acute or convalescent COVID-19. This chain links TRBV25-1 with TRBJ1-2, with D possibly being TRBD1 (6 bases). Sequencing was carried out using peripheral blood. The CDR3: CASSALGGGRGYTF. CDR3 DNA: TGTGCCAGCAGTGCCCTTGGGGGCGGAAGGGGCTACACCTTC.